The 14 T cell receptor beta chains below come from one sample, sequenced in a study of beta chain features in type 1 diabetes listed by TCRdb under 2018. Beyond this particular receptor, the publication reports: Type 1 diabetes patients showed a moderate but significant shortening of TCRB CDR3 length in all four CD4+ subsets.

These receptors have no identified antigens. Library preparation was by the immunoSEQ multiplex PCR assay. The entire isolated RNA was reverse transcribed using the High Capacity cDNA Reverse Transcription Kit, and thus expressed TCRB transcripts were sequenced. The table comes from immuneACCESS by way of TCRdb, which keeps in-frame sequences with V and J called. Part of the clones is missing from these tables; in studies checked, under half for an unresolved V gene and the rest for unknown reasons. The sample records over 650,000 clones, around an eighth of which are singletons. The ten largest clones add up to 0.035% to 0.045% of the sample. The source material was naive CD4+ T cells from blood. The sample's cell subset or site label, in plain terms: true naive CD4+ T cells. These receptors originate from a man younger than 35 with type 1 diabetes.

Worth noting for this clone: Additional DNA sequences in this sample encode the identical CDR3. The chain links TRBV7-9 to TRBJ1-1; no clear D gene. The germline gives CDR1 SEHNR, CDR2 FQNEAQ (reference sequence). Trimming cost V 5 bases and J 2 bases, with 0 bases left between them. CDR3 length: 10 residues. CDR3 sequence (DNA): TGTGCCAGCAGCAACACTGAAGCTTTCTTT. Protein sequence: CASSNTEAFF.

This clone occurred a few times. DNA for the CDR3: TGTGCCAGCTCACCACCGTCTACCAGCTCTGGAAACACCATATATTTT. This gives the protein CASSPPSTSSGNTIYF. V usage is TRBV18 and J usage is TRBJ1-3; D gene unclear. The length of the CDR3 is 16 residues. Trimming pared 0 bases from V and 0 bases from J, leaving 9 bases between. CDR1 KGHSH and CDR2 LQKENI come from the germline V gene.

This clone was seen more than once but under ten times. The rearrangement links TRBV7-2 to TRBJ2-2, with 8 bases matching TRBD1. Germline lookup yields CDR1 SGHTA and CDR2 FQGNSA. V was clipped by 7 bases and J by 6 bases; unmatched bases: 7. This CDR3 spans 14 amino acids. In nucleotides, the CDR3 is TGTGCCAGCACCATGGACAGGGAGGCCGGGGAGCTGTTTTTT. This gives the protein CASTMDREAGELFF.

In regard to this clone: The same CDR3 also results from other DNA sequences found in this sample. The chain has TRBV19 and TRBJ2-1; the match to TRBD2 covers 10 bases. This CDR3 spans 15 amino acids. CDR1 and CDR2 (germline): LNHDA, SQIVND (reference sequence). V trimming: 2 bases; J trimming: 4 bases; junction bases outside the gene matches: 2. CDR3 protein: CASSIRTSGYNEQFF. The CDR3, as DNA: TGTGCCAGTAGTATAAGGACTAGCGGTTACAATGAGCAGTTCTTC.

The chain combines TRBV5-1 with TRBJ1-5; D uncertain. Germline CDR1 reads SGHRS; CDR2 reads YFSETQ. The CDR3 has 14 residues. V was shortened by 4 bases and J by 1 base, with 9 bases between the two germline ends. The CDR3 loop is CASSPMGSNQPQHF. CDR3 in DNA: TGCGCCAGCAGCCCGATGGGGAGCAATCAGCCCCAGCATTTT.

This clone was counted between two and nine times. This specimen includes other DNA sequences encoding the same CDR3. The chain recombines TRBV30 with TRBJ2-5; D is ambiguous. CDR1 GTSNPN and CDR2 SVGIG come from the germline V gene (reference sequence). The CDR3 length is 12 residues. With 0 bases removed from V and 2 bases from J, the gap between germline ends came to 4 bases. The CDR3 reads CAWSVGQETQYF. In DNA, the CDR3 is TGTGCCTGGAGTGTGGGTCAAGAGACCCAGTACTTC.

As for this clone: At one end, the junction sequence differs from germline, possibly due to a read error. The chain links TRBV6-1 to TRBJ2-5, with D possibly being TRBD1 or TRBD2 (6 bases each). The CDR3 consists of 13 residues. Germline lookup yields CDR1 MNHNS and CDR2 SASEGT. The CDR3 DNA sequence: TGTGCCAGCAGTGAAGTGAGGAGGGGGAGAGGAAACTTC. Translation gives CASSEVRRGRGNF.

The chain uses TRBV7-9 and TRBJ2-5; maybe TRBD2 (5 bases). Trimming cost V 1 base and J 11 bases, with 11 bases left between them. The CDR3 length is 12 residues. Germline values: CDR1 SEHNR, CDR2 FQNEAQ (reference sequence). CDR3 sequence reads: CASSLGGPRQYF. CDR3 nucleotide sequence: TGTGCCAGCAGCTTAGGAGGGCCAAGACAGTACTTC.

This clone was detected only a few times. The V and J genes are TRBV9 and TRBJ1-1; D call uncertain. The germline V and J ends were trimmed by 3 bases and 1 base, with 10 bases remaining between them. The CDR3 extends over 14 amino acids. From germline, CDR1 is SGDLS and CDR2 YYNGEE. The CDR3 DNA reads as TGTGCCAGCAGCGACAGCCTTTGGAACACTGAAGCTTTCTTT. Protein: CASSDSLWNTEAFF.

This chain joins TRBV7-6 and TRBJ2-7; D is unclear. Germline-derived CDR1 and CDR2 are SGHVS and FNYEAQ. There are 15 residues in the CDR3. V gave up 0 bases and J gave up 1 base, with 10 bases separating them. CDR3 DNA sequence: TGTGCCAGCAGCTTAGCGAACGGAGATTCCTACGAGCAGTACTTC. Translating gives CASSLANGDSYEQYF.

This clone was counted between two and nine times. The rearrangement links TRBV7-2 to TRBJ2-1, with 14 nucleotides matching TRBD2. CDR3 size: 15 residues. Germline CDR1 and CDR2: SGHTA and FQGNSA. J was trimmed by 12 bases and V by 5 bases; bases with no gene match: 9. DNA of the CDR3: TGTGCCAGCAGCCGTGGGACTAGCGGGAGTGTCGGGCAGTTCTTC. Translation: CASSRGTSGSVGQFF.

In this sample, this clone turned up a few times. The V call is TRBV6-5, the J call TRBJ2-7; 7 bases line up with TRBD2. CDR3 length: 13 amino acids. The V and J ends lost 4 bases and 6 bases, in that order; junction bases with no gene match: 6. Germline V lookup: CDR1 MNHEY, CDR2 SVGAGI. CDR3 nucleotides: TGTGCCAGCAGTTCCGGGAGGCGAGGCGAGCAGTACTTC. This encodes CASSSGRRGEQYF.

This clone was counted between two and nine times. CDR3 region: CASSLRSGNTIYF. Written as DNA, the CDR3 is TGTGCCAGCAGCTTACGCTCTGGAAACACCATATATTTT. J is TRBJ1-3 and V is TRBV13; D is undetermined. CDR1 is PRHDT, CDR2 FYEKMQ, per germline (reference sequence). V was shortened by 2 bases and J by 0 bases, with 2 bases between the two germline ends. This CDR3 contains 13 residues.

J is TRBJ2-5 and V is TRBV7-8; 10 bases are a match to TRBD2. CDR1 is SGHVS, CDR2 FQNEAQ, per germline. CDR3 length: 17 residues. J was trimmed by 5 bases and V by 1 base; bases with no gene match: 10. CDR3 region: CASSLGRAGGPRETQYF. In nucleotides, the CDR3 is TGTGCCAGCAGCTTAGGTCGAGCGGGGGGGCCCCGGGAGACCCAGTACTTC.